This entry features one T cell receptor beta chain sequence. The sample is drawn from a study of blood T cell repertoires in COVID-19. For the study at large: Acute and convalescent COVID-19 samples came from the United States, Italy and Spain. Sources were T cells, B-cell-depleted T cells, or PBMCs; the material itself was cDNA or gDNA.

All enrollees were roughly 18 to 95 years old and from fewer than 30 US areas. Assignments of participants to cohorts depended upon their own reported clinical history. Generated by immunoSEQ multiplex PCR, the TCRdb table keeps only in-frame clones and is missing some. The table lists 320,000 or so clones, around 90% of them singletons, with approximately 5% in the top ten. The CDR3 is 15 residues long. CDR1 is LNHDA, CDR2 SQIVND, per germline (reference sequence). V was cut by 7 bases and J by 4 bases, with 17 bases left in between. Sequencing was performed on PBMCs or T cells enriched from blood (not recorded which). The chain employs TRBV19 and TRBJ2-1; no reliable D call. The TCR sequence derives from a man aged 55 to 70 who had recovered from COVID-19. CDR3 residues: CASTMGDRNYNEQFF. The CDR3 bases are TGTGCCAGTACTATGGGCGATCGGAATTACAATGAGCAGTTCTTC.